These 10 T cell receptor beta chains were all obtained from the same sample, sequenced in a study of T cells in Graves' hyperthyroidism and ophthalmopathy. Using RNA transcripts as the source, TCR beta CDR3 regions were amplified. HTBI primers were the set used in a first-round RT-PCR of the TCR CDR3. TCRdb called the multiplex PCR reads again in MiXCR, with one record for every CDR3 protein. The sample holds about 340,000 distinct CDR3 sequences; approximately 18% are singletons and the top ten take around 50%. The sample was blood. These receptors all stem from a woman in her forties or fifties with Graves' hyperthyroidism.

This clonotype has a handful of counts. J is TRBJ1-4 and V is TRBV7-2; D is unresolved. V was pared by 2 bases and J by 6 bases, with 7 bases between. The CDR3 is 13 amino acids. Germline CDR1 is SGHTA and CDR2 is FQGNSA. The CDR3 DNA reads TGTGCCAGCAGCTTACAGTATGATGAAAAACTGTTTTTT. Amino acid sequence: CASSLQYDEKLFF.

The rearrangement joins TRBV2 to TRBJ2-1, with D possibly being TRBD2 (5 bases). Trimming removed 3 bases at V and 0 bases at J, with 12 bases between. The germline V gene has CDR1 SNHLY and CDR2 FYNNEI. CDR3 length equals 16 residues. In DNA, the CDR3 is TGTGCCAGCAGTGACCAGGAGGTACGCTCCTACAATGAGCAGTTCTTC. This translates into CASSDQEVRSYNEQFF.

Regarding this clonotype: A single base separates this from a much larger clone, so it may be a read error. J is TRBJ1-2 and V is TRBV30; D gene unclear. CDR3 length: 14 amino acids. V lost 3 bases and J lost 8, with 19 bases in between. Germline CDR1 reads GTSNPN; CDR2 reads SVGIG (reference sequence). The CDR3 DNA follows: TGTGCCTGGAGCTCTGCGGGAGCCGTTAGGGGCTACACCTTC. It is translated as CAWSSAGAVRGYTF.

The rearrangement uses TRBV25-1 and TRBJ1-2, with 9 nucleotides matching TRBD1. The ends lost 11 bases at V and 4 bases at J; junction bases unmatched: 5. Looked up from germline, CDR1 is MGHDK and CDR2 is SYGVNS. The length of the CDR3 is 12 residues. The CDR3 nucleotides read TGTGCCGTACAGGGGGCGTCCTATGGCTACACCTTC. It is translated as CAVQGASYGYTF.

The V and J genes are TRBV6-1 and TRBJ1-6; 7 nucleotides line up with TRBD1. The CDR3 extends over 16 amino acids. Germline values: CDR1 MNHNS, CDR2 SASEGT. V dropped 3 bases and J dropped 2; count of bases not matched to a gene: 4. The CDR3 sequence is CASSDTGETYNSPLHF. CDR3 coding DNA: TGTGCCAGCAGTGACACAGGGGAGACCTATAATTCACCCCTCCACTTT.

The chain recombines TRBV20-1 with TRBJ1-2; no reliable D call. Trimming pared 1 base from V and 4 bases from J, leaving 13 bases between. The CDR3 covers 14 residues. Germline CDR1 DFQATT, CDR2 SNEGSKA (reference sequence). In nucleotides, the CDR3 is TGCAGTGCTAGAGTATCCCTTCTGAGCTATGGCTACACCTTC. It is translated as CSARVSLLSYGYTF.

This clonotype was detected ten times or more. This sequence joins TRBV12-3 or TRBV12-4 and TRBJ2-3; 16 bases are a match to TRBD2. V lost 5 bases and J lost 4; bases outside the gene matches: 12. The CDR3 is 19 amino acids. CDR3 nucleotide sequence: TGTGCCAGCAGTGGTCCGGGACTAGCGGGGGGGCCCATTGCAGATACGCAGTATTTT. Amino acid sequence: CASSGPGLAGGPIADTQYF.

This sequence joins TRBV7-3 and TRBJ1-5, with 7 bases aligning to TRBD1. Germline-derived CDR1 and CDR2 are SGHTA and FQGTGA. CDR3 length equals 14 residues. V was pared by 8 bases and J by 8 bases, with 12 bases of the junction left unmatched. The CDR3 sequence: CASRQGQPRKPQHF. Here the CDR3 DNA reads TGTGCCAGCCGTCAGGGACAGCCTAGGAAGCCCCAGCATTTT.

There are a few counts of this clonotype. The chain links TRBV4-1 to TRBJ1-1, with 8 bases identical to TRBD1. The CDR3 runs to 15 residues. Germline V gene lookup returns CDR1 MGHRA and CDR2 YSYEKL. Trimming cost V 3 bases and J 5 bases; bases outside gene matches: 8. The CDR3 here is CASSQPDRAGTEAFF. The CDR3 DNA follows: TGCGCCAGCAGCCAGCCGGACAGGGCCGGGACTGAAGCTTTCTTT.

The gene calls are TRBV6-5 and TRBJ1-1, with D possibly being TRBD1 (5 bases). CDR3 size: 14 residues. The germline V gene encodes CDR1 MNHEY and CDR2 SVGAGI. V lost 4 bases to trimming and J lost 5 bases, with 14 bases between them. Here the CDR3 DNA reads TGTGCCAGCAGTTTTCTGATGGGGGGGACTGAAGCTTTCTTT. The encoded protein is CASSFLMGGTEAFF.